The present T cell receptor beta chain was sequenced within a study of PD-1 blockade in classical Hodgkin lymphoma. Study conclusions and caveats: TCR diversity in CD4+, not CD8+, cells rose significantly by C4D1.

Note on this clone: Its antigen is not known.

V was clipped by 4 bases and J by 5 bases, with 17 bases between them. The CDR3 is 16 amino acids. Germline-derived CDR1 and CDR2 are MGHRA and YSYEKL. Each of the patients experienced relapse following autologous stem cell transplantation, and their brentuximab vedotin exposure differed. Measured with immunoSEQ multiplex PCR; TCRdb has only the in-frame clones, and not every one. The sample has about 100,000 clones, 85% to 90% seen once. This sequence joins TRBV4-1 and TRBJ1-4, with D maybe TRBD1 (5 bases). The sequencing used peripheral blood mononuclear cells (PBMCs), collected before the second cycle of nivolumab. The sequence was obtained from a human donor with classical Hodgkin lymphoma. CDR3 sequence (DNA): TGCGCCAGCAGCCGGAAGGGGCCACTACAGAATGAAAAACTGTTTTTT. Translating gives CASSRKGPLQNEKLFF.